A single sample gave rise to the 9 T cell receptor beta chains below, sequenced in a study of T-cell reconstitution after alpha-beta-depleted transplantation in children. A TCRbeta library incorporating unique molecular identifiers was prepared. One entry per CDR3 protein, called by TCRdb with MiXCR from the PCR reads. The sample lists around 78,000 distinct CDR3 sequences; around 6.6% were seen once. The specimen was PBMCs from the stem cell graft donor, collected from the stem cell graft. Receptors originate from a human donor who donated a stem cell graft to a child with acute lymphoblastic leukemia.

Many counts were recorded for this clonotype. The chain has TRBV13 and TRBJ2-3, with 8 bases matching TRBD2. The V segment lost 5 bases and the J segment 1 base; nucleotides outside the gene matches: 5. Per the germline V gene, CDR1 is PRHDT and CDR2 is FYEKMQ (reference sequence). The CDR3 spans 15 residues. The CDR3: CASSARGGGTDTQYF. The CDR3 nucleotides are TGTGCCAGCAGCGCCCGGGGGGGCGGCACAGATACGCAGTATTTT.

V is TRBV5-4 and J is TRBJ2-7, with TRBD2 matching 10 bases. V was pared by 0 bases and J by 1 base, with 4 bases of the junction left unmatched. The CDR3 has 16 residues. Germline V lookup: CDR1 SGHNT, CDR2 YYREEE (reference sequence). Written as DNA, the CDR3 is TGTGCCAGCAGCTTGGATAGCGGGGGGTTTTCCTACGAGCAGTACTTC. Encoded protein: CASSLDSGGFSYEQYF. Variable domain in full (rest from reference TRBV5-4 and TRBJ2-7): ETGVTQSPTHLIKTRGQQVTLRCSSQSGHNTVSWYQQALGQGPQFIFQYYREEENGRGNFPPRFSGLQFPNYSSELNVNALELDDSALYLCASSLDSGGFSYEQYFGPGTRLTVT.

At least ten counts were recorded for this clonotype. The chain employs TRBV3-1 and TRBJ1-5, with D perhaps TRBD1 (6 bases). The V end lost 5 bases, the J end lost 3 bases, and 11 bases lay between the germline ends. The CDR3 is 14 amino acids. Germline-derived CDR1 and CDR2 are LGHDT and YNNKEL (reference sequence). CDR3: CASSRGGDNQPQHF. The CDR3 DNA sequence: TGTGCCAGCAGCAGGGGGGGCGACAATCAGCCCCAGCATTTT.

The table lists this clonotype with many counts. V is TRBV7-9 and J is TRBJ1-2; a weak D match, TRBD1 (6 bases). The CDR3 runs to 16 residues. Germline CDR1 SEHNR, CDR2 FQNEAQ (reference sequence). Trimming removed 7 bases from V and 0 bases from J, with 18 bases in between. The CDR3 DNA sequence: TGTGCCAGCACCACGCGGGGGCAGATATCTAACTATGGCTACACCTTC. Translation: CASTTRGQISNYGYTF.

This clonotype was counted ten times or more. The chain links TRBV11-2 to TRBJ1-3; TRBD1 is a possible D gene (6 bases). The CDR3 spans 14 residues. The ends were cut back, 5 bases at V and 9 bases at J, with 17 bases in the middle. Per germline, CDR1 SGHAT and CDR2 FQNNGV. The CDR3 region has the DNA TGTGCCAGCAGCCCCTCGGGGGGGGCCGCCACCATATATTTT. It translates to CASSPSGGAATIYF.

This clonotype occurred many times. V gene TRBV6-5 combines with J gene TRBJ2-5; maybe TRBD2 (6 bases). V gave up 5 bases and J gave up 6 bases, with 13 bases separating them. Germline-derived CDR1 and CDR2 are MNHEY and SVGAGI. CDR3 length: 13 amino acids. The chain's CDR3 is CASSRTGGKTQYF. CDR3 nucleotides: TGTGCCAGCAGTAGGACTGGGGGGAAGACCCAGTACTTC.

This clonotype was found many times. The chain uses TRBV10-3 and TRBJ2-5; TRBD2 agrees at 10 bases. Per the germline V gene, CDR1 is ENHRY and CDR2 is SYGVKD. The CDR3 covers 14 residues. V gave up 5 bases and J gave up 3 bases; unmatched junction bases: 3. DNA of the CDR3: TGTGCCATCAGTCCCAGCGGGAGGGAAGAGACCCAGTACTTC. Protein product: CAISPSGREETQYF.

This clonotype was seen repeatedly, ten times or more. V gene TRBV20-1 combines with J gene TRBJ2-1; 13 positions agree with TRBD2. Losses at the gene ends were 5 bases for V and 7 bases for J; bases not matched to a gene: 5. Germline loops: CDR1 DFQATT, CDR2 SNEGSKA (reference sequence). CDR3 length equals 14 residues. This CDR3 is CSASGTSGENEQFF. CDR3 in DNA: TGCAGTGCTTCCGGGACTAGCGGGGAGAATGAGCAGTTCTTC.

This clonotype was seen many times. The V and J genes are TRBV4-2 and TRBJ1-2, with D possibly being TRBD1 (5 bases). This CDR3 has 15 residues. Germline V gene lookup returns CDR1 LGHNA and CDR2 YNFKEQ. V was pared by 0 bases and J by 0 bases, with 8 bases between. The CDR3 reads CASSQDRGANYGYTF. CDR3 in DNA: TGTGCCAGCAGCCAAGATCGAGGGGCTAACTATGGCTACACCTTC.